This entry lists 20 T cell receptor beta chains sequenced from one sample in a study of T cells after yellow fever vaccination. TCRdb reanalysed the 5' RACE reads using MiXCR and keeps one entry per CDR3 protein. Counted here are hundreds of thousands of distinct CDR3 sequences, roughly an eighth occurring once; the ten biggest clones make up around 3%. The starting material was CD4+ T cells sorted from PBMCs, obtained 15 days after the yellow fever booster vaccination. The receptors derive from a man younger than 35 who received the YFV17D yellow fever vaccine.

This clonotype has at least ten counts. This chain uses TRBV27 with TRBJ2-3, with 9 bases lining up with TRBD2. The length of the CDR3 is 15 residues. Unmatched junction bases numbered 6, after V lost 3 bases and J lost 5 bases. Germline V CDR1 and CDR2: MNHEY, SMNVEV (reference sequence). CDR3 sequence (DNA): TGTGCCAGCAGTTTCGGAGCGGGGGGAGGAGATACGCAGTATTTT. It yields the protein CASSFGAGGGDTQYF.

This clonotype was detected a few times. The V and J genes are TRBV7-9 and TRBJ1-1; the D gene is possibly TRBD1 (6 bases). This CDR3 is 14 amino acids long. Per the germline V gene, CDR1 is SEHNR and CDR2 is FQNEAQ (reference sequence). V gave up 2 bases and J gave up 1 base, with 8 bases separating them. This CDR3 reads CASSLLGANTEAFF. The DNA of the CDR3 is TGTGCCAGCAGCTTATTGGGGGCGAACACTGAAGCTTTCTTT.

The chain carries TRBV4-1 and TRBJ2-5; unclear D gene. CDR1 and CDR2 (germline): MGHRA, YSYEKL. V was clipped by 2 bases and J by 2 bases, with 12 bases between them. The CDR3 is made up of 15 amino acids. CDR3 in DNA: TGCGCCAGCAGCCAATTATGGCGCGTACAAGAGACCCAGTACTTC. This encodes CASSQLWRVQETQYF.

The rearrangement uses TRBV5-4 and TRBJ2-5; 9 bases are shared with TRBD2. CDR1 is SGHNT, CDR2 YYREEE, per germline (reference sequence). This CDR3 has 15 amino acids. The V gene end was trimmed by 3 bases and the J gene end by 5 bases; junction bases not matched to a gene: 8. The CDR3 sequence: CASSSSGASLETQYF. The CDR3, as DNA: TGTGCCAGCAGCTCTAGCGGGGCATCGCTCGAGACCCAGTACTTC.

DNA of the CDR3: TGTGCCAGCAGGCCTGGGACCACCTCCCACGAGCAGTACGTC. The encoded protein is CASRPGTTSHEQYV. This sequence joins TRBV6-5 and TRBJ2-7, with D perhaps being TRBD1 or TRBD2 (5 bases each). Germline CDR1 is MNHEY and CDR2 is SVGAGI. There are 14 residues in the CDR3.

The genes are TRBV10-3 and TRBJ2-5; D is unclear. V lost 11 bases to trimming and J lost 7 bases, with 29 bases between them. Germline-derived CDR1 and CDR2 are ENHRY and SYGVKD. This CDR3 region has 16 residues. This CDR3 is CASTNRLSSEVWTQYF. CDR3 nucleotides: TGTGCCTCAACCAATAGGCTCTCCAGTGAGGTTTGGACCCAGTACTTC.

This clonotype has a count of ten or more. The V gene is TRBV12-3 or TRBV12-4, the J gene TRBJ1-1, with 7 bases aligning to TRBD1. This CDR3 is built from 13 residues. J gave up 5 bases and V 3 bases, and 3 bases lay outside the gene matches. CDR3 coding DNA: TGTGCCAGCAGTTTGACAGGGCGGACTGAAGCTTTCTTT. Translation: CASSLTGRTEAFF.

This clonotype was seen ten or more times. The chain joins TRBV3-1 to TRBJ2-1, with D perhaps TRBD1 (6 bases). Trimming stripped 8 bases from V and 0 bases from J, with 14 bases between. Germline loops: CDR1 LGHDT, CDR2 YNNKEL (reference sequence). The CDR3 is 15 residues long. The CDR3 nucleotides read TGTGCCAGCGGCAGGGGAGCCGGCTCCTACAATGAGCAGTTCTTC. Its protein product is CASGRGAGSYNEQFF.

As DNA, the CDR3 is TGTGCCAGCAGTTTAAGGTCGGTTCAGCCCCAGCATTTT. Its translation is CASSLRSVQPQHF. The chain is built from TRBV12-3 or TRBV12-4 and TRBJ1-5; no clear D. Deletions cut 2 bases from V and 6 bases from J, with 8 bases between. The CDR3 sequence is 13 residues long.

A few counts support this clonotype. The CDR3 sequence: CASSSPRTGTNEKLFF. The CDR3 nucleotides read TGTGCCAGCAGCTCCCCTCGAACGGGTACAAATGAAAAACTGTTTTTT. The rearrangement joins TRBV7-6 to TRBJ1-4; no clear D gene. V lost 4 bases and J lost 5, with 17 bases in between. The CDR3 is made up of 16 amino acids. The V gene's germline CDR1 is SGHVS and CDR2 FNYEAQ.

V gene TRBV6-2 or TRBV6-3 combines with J gene TRBJ2-5, with 8 bases identical to TRBD2. The CDR3 extends over 13 amino acids. Germline V gene data show CDR1 as MNHEY and CDR2 as SVGEGT. V trimming: 6 bases; J trimming: 5 bases; junction bases outside the gene matches: 5. CDR3 amino acids: CASSSLAAETQYF. The CDR3 DNA follows: TGTGCCAGCAGCTCACTAGCGGCGGAGACCCAGTACTTC.

The chain joins TRBV29-1 to TRBJ1-1; D ambiguous. The germline CDR1 and CDR2 sequences are SQVTM and ANQGSEA. V lost 4 bases to trimming and J lost 1 base, with 7 bases between them. The CDR3 length is 12 residues. The CDR3 nucleotides read TGCAGCGTTGCGGGCGGGAACACTGAAGCTTTCTTT. Protein: CSVAGGNTEAFF.

The sample holds many counts of this clonotype. The chain has TRBV7-9 and TRBJ2-1, with TRBD1 as a possible D gene (5 bases). The CDR3 totals 14 residues. Germline CDR1 is SEHNR and CDR2 is FQNEAQ (reference sequence). Trimming removed 5 bases from V and 9 bases from J, with 17 bases in between. This CDR3 is CASSPRAGKGEQFF. As DNA, the CDR3 is TGTGCCAGCAGCCCAAGGGCAGGGAAGGGTGAGCAGTTCTTC.

The chain combines TRBV7-2 with TRBJ1-2; TRBD1 agrees at 9 bases. There are 15 residues in the CDR3. Germline lookup yields CDR1 SGHTA and CDR2 FQGNSA. V gave up 4 bases and J gave up 5 bases; unmatched junction bases: 8. For the CDR3, the DNA is TGTGCCAGCAGCTCGGACAGGGGAGAGAGGTATGGCTACACCTTC. It encodes CASSSDRGERYGYTF.

Regarding this clonotype: A clone one base away is much larger, so this may be a read error. This chain links TRBV6-5 with TRBJ2-1; weak D call: TRBD2 (6 bases). Germline CDR1 and CDR2: MNHEY and SVGAGI. Trimming stripped 2 bases from V and 7 bases from J, with 15 bases between. The length of the CDR3 is 15 residues. The CDR3 spells CASSYVATRGNEQFF. CDR3 nucleotide sequence: TGTGCCAGCAGTTACGTCGCGACTAGAGGTAATGAGCAGTTCTTC.

This clonotype came up many times. The chain recombines TRBV28 with TRBJ2-7; D is tentatively TRBD1 or TRBD2 (5 bases each). This CDR3 has 16 residues. Germline V gene sequence: CDR1 MDHEN, CDR2 SYDVKM. The V end was cut by 5 bases, the J end by 3 bases, with 20 bases between. The CDR3 region has the DNA TGTGCCAGCAGTCCCCGGGGACCCCGGCACCTCTACGAGCAGTACGTC. The encoded protein is CASSPRGPRHLYEQYV.

The table lists this clonotype with a few counts. This chain joins TRBV30 and TRBJ2-6; no firm D call. V lost 2 bases to trimming and J lost 0 bases, with 5 bases between them. CDR1 is GTSNPN, CDR2 SVGIG, per germline (reference sequence). The length of the CDR3 is 14 residues. CDR3 loop: CAWSRSSGANVLTF. CDR3 in DNA: TGTGCCTGGAGTCGCAGCTCTGGGGCCAACGTCCTGACTTTC.

In this sample, this clonotype turned up a few times. The rearrangement joins TRBV6-1 to TRBJ2-6; D may match TRBD1 or TRBD2 (5 bases each). Germline values: CDR1 MNHNS, CDR2 SASEGT. The CDR3 has 17 residues. The V end was cut by 5 bases, the J end by 0 bases, with 14 bases between. Here the CDR3 reads CASSRGPRDSGANVLTF. DNA of the CDR3: TGTGCCAGCAGTCGGGGCCCAAGGGACTCTGGGGCCAACGTCCTGACTTTC.

This clonotype has ten or more counts. The chain joins TRBV10-3 to TRBJ2-7, with D uncertain. The CDR3 runs to 12 residues. V was pared by 2 bases and J by 3 bases, with 5 bases between. CDR1 is ENHRY and CDR2 is SYGVKD in the germline V gene. The CDR3 DNA is TGTGCCATCAGTGAGGGGATCTACGAGCAGTACTTC. Amino acids: CAISEGIYEQYF.

V gene TRBV5-6 combines with J gene TRBJ2-7; 7 nucleotides line up with TRBD1. This CDR3 has 13 residues. The junction had 6 bases not matched to a gene; V was cut back by 4 bases and J by 5 bases. Germline values: CDR1 SGHDT, CDR2 YYEEEE. The CDR3 sequence: CASSHRGVDEQYF. The DNA for the CDR3 is TGTGCCAGCAGCCACAGGGGCGTGGACGAGCAGTACTTC.